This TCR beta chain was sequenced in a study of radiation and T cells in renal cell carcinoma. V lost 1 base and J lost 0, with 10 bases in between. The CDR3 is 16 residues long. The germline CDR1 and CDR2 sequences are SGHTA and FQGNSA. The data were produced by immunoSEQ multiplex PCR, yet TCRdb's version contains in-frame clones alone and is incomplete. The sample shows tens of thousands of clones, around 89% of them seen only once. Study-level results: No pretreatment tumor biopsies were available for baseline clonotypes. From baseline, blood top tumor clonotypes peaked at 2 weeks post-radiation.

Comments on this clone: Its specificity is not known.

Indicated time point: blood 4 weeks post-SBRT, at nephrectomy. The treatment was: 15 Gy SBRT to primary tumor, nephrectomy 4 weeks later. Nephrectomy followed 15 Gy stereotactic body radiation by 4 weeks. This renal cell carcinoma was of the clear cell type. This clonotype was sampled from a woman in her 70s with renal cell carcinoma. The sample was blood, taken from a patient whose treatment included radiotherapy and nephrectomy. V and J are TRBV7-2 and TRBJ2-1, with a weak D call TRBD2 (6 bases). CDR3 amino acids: CASSLVAGSSYNEQFF. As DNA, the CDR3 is TGTGCCAGCAGCTTAGTGGCGGGGAGCTCCTACAATGAGCAGTTCTTC.